The 31 T cell receptor beta chains presented below share a single source sample, sequenced in a study of Tregs in tolerant kidney transplant recipients. The table came from immunoSEQ multiplex PCR; TCRdb's copy has only in-frame clones and leaves some out. Here the sample table reports some 14,000 clones. The nonmyeloablative bone marrow transplants came from related graft donors, with transient mixed chimerism. The input for sequencing was CD8+ T cells from blood (PBMCs), taken 6 months after the transplant. All receptors derive from a human patient who received a combined kidney and bone marrow transplant. Some T cells here may be from the graft donor.

The CDR3 loop is CASSQFRDTRTNEKLFF. The sequenced part of the CDR3 DNA is TGCGCCAGCAGCCAGTTCCGGGACACCCGAACTAATGAAAAA. The rearrangement links TRBV4-1 to TRBJ1-4, with TRBD1 as a possible D gene (6 bases). Sequencing ends 3 residues short of the CDR3 end; the germline J gene provides the rest. From germline, CDR1 is MGHRA and CDR2 YSYEKL. The germline V and J ends were trimmed by 3 bases and 1 base, with 15 bases remaining between them. The CDR3 sequence is 17 residues long.

On this clone itself: The CDR3 end is not reached by the read, which stops 3 residues before it; the germline J gene fills it in. The chain is built from TRBV20-1 and TRBJ2-7; D is perhaps TRBD2 (6 bases). Germline V gene lookup returns CDR1 DFQATT and CDR2 SNEGSKA (reference sequence). This CDR3 has 13 amino acids. The V end was cut by 6 bases, the J end by 2 bases, with 14 bases between. The CDR3 protein is CSATGTLPYEQYF. Incomplete CDR3 DNA: TGCAGTGCAACCGGGACTCTCCCCTACGAG.

The part of the CDR3 DNA that was read is TGTGCCAGCAGCCACAGCTACGAG. Protein product: CASSHSYE. In full, the CDR3 reads CASSHSYEQYF. V gene TRBV11-2 combines with J gene TRBJ2-7; no reliable D call. The read terminates 3 residues before the CDR3 end, so the remaining end is supplied by the germline J gene. V was pared by 5 bases and J by 3 bases, with 5 bases between. Germline V gene lookup returns CDR1 SGHAT and CDR2 FQNNGV. The CDR3 totals 11 residues.

CDR3 bases read: TGTGCCAGCAGCTTCGGACAGGGCGAG. It codes for CASSFGQGE. The full CDR3 reads CASSFGQGEQYF. The V and J genes are TRBV7-8 and TRBJ2-7; 8 bases line up with TRBD1. The read gets to within 3 residues of the CDR3 end, and the germline J gene fills in the rest. Germline values: CDR1 SGHVS, CDR2 FQNEAQ. V was clipped by 3 bases and J by 6 bases; unmatched bases: 1. The CDR3 length is 12 residues.

The CDR3 loop is CASTLWAGYGYTF. Incomplete CDR3 DNA: TGTGCCAGCACCCTCTGGGCTGGCTATGGC. The V gene is TRBV6-2 or TRBV6-3, the J gene TRBJ1-2; no reliable D call. Read data end 3 residues before the CDR3 end; the end is taken from the germline J gene. This CDR3 comprises 13 residues. Germline CDR1 MNHEY, CDR2 SVGEGT. The ends were cut back, 7 bases at V and 4 bases at J, with 13 bases in the middle.

The CDR3 loop reads CASSFSTATNEKLFF. The sequenced part of the CDR3 DNA is TGTGCCAGCAGCTTTTCGACAGCAACTAATGAAAAA. The rearrangement joins TRBV7-9 to TRBJ1-4; maybe TRBD1 (5 bases). The read ends 3 residues before the CDR3 terminus; that terminus is restored from the germline J gene. There are 15 residues in the CDR3. V shed 3 bases and J shed 0 bases, with 8 bases lying between them. CDR1 SEHNR and CDR2 FQNEAQ come from the germline V gene (reference sequence).

As to this clone: The read terminates 3 residues ahead of where the CDR3 ends, so the germline J gene completes it. The genes are TRBV23-1 and TRBJ1-1; possibly TRBD1 for D (6 bases). TRBV23-1 is an ORF for which the function is uncertain. The CDR3 has 11 residues. The CDR3 bases that were read are TGCGCCAGCAAAAGAGGGGGAGAA. Translated, it gives CASKRGGE. The whole CDR3 sequence reads CASKRGGEAFF.

As concerns this clone: The read stops 3 residues short of the end of the CDR3; the missing end is completed from the germline J gene. The chain couples TRBV19 to TRBJ2-5; D perhaps matches TRBD1 (5 bases). Germline values: CDR1 LNHDA, CDR2 SQIVND (reference sequence). Trimming left V 4 bases short and J 5 bases short, with 17 bases between. This CDR3 has 15 residues. CDR3 DNA, as far as it was read: TGTGCCAGTAGTAAGTTCGCTAGTGGGGCGGAGACC. Translating gives CASSKFASGAET. The CDR3 in full is CASSKFASGAETQYF.

Turning to this clone: The read halts 3 residues ahead of the CDR3 end, with the missing end drawn from the germline J gene. This sequence joins TRBV30 and TRBJ2-3; 7 nucleotides line up with TRBD2. Per germline, CDR1 GTSNPN and CDR2 SVGIG (reference sequence). The CDR3 loop spans 18 amino acids. With V trimmed by 3 bases and J by 0 bases, 15 bases remained unmatched. CDR3 protein: CAWRASGALKPSTDTQYF. The DNA read from the CDR3 is TGTGCCTGGAGGGCCAGCGGGGCCCTGAAACCTAGCACAGATACG. Supplemented by reference TRBV30 and TRBJ2-3, the full variable domain reads SQTIHQWPATLVQPVGSPLSLECTVEGTSNPNLYWYRQAAGRGLQLLFYSVGIGQISSEVPQNLSASRPQDRQFILSSKKLLLSDSGFYLCAWRASGALKPSTDTQYFGPGTRLTVL.

On this clone: The read finishes 3 residues shy of the CDR3 end, and the germline J gene is used to complete it. The gene calls are TRBV5-6 and TRBJ1-5; 9 nucleotides match TRBD1. This CDR3 comprises 14 residues. V was clipped by 3 bases and J by 7 bases; unmatched bases: 5. From germline, CDR1 is SGHDT and CDR2 YYEEEE. CDR3 amino acids: CASSWGTGQQPQHF. The CDR3 DNA, read in part, is TGTGCCAGCAGCTGGGGGACAGGGCAACAGCCC.

To note about this clone: The read ends 3 residues before the CDR3 terminus; that terminus is restored from the germline J gene. The J gene is TRBJ2-1, the V gene TRBV11-2; tentatively, D is TRBD1 or TRBD2 (5 bases each). The CDR3 contains 15 residues. The germline V gene encodes CDR1 SGHAT and CDR2 FQNNGV. V dropped 5 bases and J dropped 3 bases, with 14 bases sitting between them. Partial CDR3 DNA: TGTGCCAGCAGCCATCAGGGAGATATCTACAATGAG. Protein: CASSHQGDIYNE. The whole CDR3 region reads CASSHQGDIYNEQFF.

Note on this clone: The observed sequence ends 3 residues before the CDR3 terminus, with the missing tail filled in from the germline J gene. The rearrangement uses TRBV7-6 and TRBJ1-6; perhaps TRBD1 as D (5 bases). This CDR3 has 15 amino acids. V was clipped by 6 bases and J by 12 bases, with 21 bases between them. Germline V gene sequence: CDR1 SGHVS, CDR2 FNYEAQ. CDR3 DNA (partial): TGTGCCAGCAGTTCAGGACCGGGGCGGGGGAGACCC. It encodes CASSSGPGRGRP. The full-length CDR3 reads as CASSSGPGRGRPLHF.

On this clone: From the germline J gene comes the end of the CDR3, since the read stops 3 residues before it. V gene TRBV30 combines with J gene TRBJ2-5, with a possible D match to TRBD1 (5 bases). This CDR3 has 13 residues. The V end lost 2 bases, the J end lost 2 bases, and 9 bases lay between the germline ends. Germline V lookup: CDR1 GTSNPN, CDR2 SVGIG (reference sequence). CDR3 loop: CAWSPDSQETQYF. The covered CDR3 bases are TGTGCCTGGAGTCCTGACAGTCAAGAGACC.

The chain's CDR3 is CASSPGGYEQYF. Incomplete CDR3 DNA: TGTGCCAGCAGCCCCGGTGGCTACGAG. The chain is built from TRBV7-8 and TRBJ2-7; D unresolved. The read terminates 3 residues before the CDR3 end, so the remaining end is supplied by the germline J gene. CDR1 is SGHVS and CDR2 is FQNEAQ in the germline V gene. V was clipped by 5 bases and J by 3 bases, with 8 bases between them. This CDR3 has 12 amino acids.

The CDR3 is CASSHTGGGNQPQHF. The DNA read from the CDR3 is TGCGCCAGCAGTCATACAGGGGGCGGCAATCAGCCC. The rearrangement uses TRBV10-2 and TRBJ1-5, with 9 positions matching TRBD1. The CDR3 end lies 3 residues beyond the end of the read and is filled in from the germline J gene. In germline, CDR1 is WSHSY, CDR2 SAAADI. The CDR3 sequence is 15 residues long. J lost 2 bases, V lost 5 bases, and 4 bases had no gene match.

In the case of this clone: The read falls 3 residues short of the CDR3 end, and the missing part is taken from the germline J gene. The genes are TRBV5-6 and TRBJ2-7; 8 bases fit TRBD1. Germline CDR1 reads SGHDT; CDR2 reads YYEEEE. This CDR3 contains 13 residues. The V gene end was trimmed by 2 bases and the J gene end by 6 bases; junction bases not matched to a gene: 4. The CDR3 reads CASSFVQGGEQYF. The CDR3 bases that were read are TGTGCCAGCAGCTTCGTACAGGGGGGCGAG.

Remarks on this clone: The junction differs from germline at one of its ends, possibly a read error. The CDR3 is cut off 3 residues early in the read; its end comes from the germline J gene. The rearrangement uses TRBV30 and TRBJ2-1; 10 positions match TRBD1. The CDR3 totals 14 residues. Germline-derived CDR1 and CDR2 are GTSNPN and SVGIG (reference sequence). The CDR3 bases that were read are TGTGTCTGGAGTACAGGACAGGGGGACAATGAG. Protein: CVWSTGQGDNE. The full CDR3 is CVWSTGQGDNEQFF.

Turning to this clone: The CDR3 goes on 3 residues after the read ends, and that part is filled in from the germline J gene. The V gene is TRBV2, the J gene TRBJ2-3; the D gene is possibly TRBD1 (8 bases). This CDR3 is 19 amino acids long. CDR1 and CDR2 from the germline V gene are SNHLY and FYNNEI. Trimming pared 2 bases from V and 4 bases from J, leaving 25 bases between. The CDR3 DNA, read in part, is TGTGCCAGCAGTGAATCAGGGGGCTTGGGTGCTAGCGGAGCAGATACG. Its translation: CASSESGGLGASGADT. The whole CDR3 protein is CASSESGGLGASGADTQYF.

A note on this clone: The CDR3 is cut off 3 residues early in the read; its end comes from the germline J gene. This rearrangement joins TRBV7-8 to TRBJ2-1; 8 bases agree with TRBD2. The CDR3 extends over 15 amino acids. V dropped 5 bases and J dropped 3; count of bases not matched to a gene: 6. Germline V lookup: CDR1 SGHVS, CDR2 FQNEAQ. This CDR3 reads CASSSTSGNYNEQFF. The CDR3 DNA, read in part, is TGTGCCAGCAGCAGCACTAGCGGAAACTACAATGAG.

For this clone: The observed sequence ends 3 residues before the CDR3 terminus, with the missing tail filled in from the germline J gene. This chain links TRBV7-9 with TRBJ2-4; D not resolved. CDR1 is SEHNR, CDR2 FQNEAQ, per germline (reference sequence). The CDR3 contains 12 residues. The sequenced CDR3 bases are TGTGCCAGCAGCTTAGATTCCAGTGGT. As protein: CASSLDSSG. In full, the CDR3 reads CASSLDSSGQYF.

On this clone itself: The read ends 3 residues before the CDR3 terminus; that terminus is restored from the germline J gene. This chain connects TRBV18 to TRBJ1-1; D unclear. This CDR3 is built from 15 residues. Between the trimmed V and J ends, which lost 2 bases and 0 bases, there was a span of 10 bases. From germline, CDR1 is KGHSH and CDR2 LQKENI. The sequenced part of the CDR3 DNA is TGTGCCAGCTCACCAACACGGCAGGTGAACACTGAA. Its protein is CASSPTRQVNTE. The whole CDR3 is CASSPTRQVNTEAFF.

With respect to this clone: The read ends 3 residues shy of where the CDR3 ends; the end is completed using the germline J gene. The rearrangement joins TRBV19 to TRBJ1-4; 8 nucleotides line up with TRBD1. The CDR3 sequence is 13 residues long. Trimming cost V 6 bases and J 8 bases; bases outside gene matches: 5. From germline, CDR1 is LNHDA and CDR2 SQIVND (reference sequence). CDR3 residues: CASRPWTGEKLFF. CDR3 DNA, as far as it was read: TGTGCCAGTAGACCCTGGACAGGGGAAAAA.

With respect to this clone: The CDR3 end is not reached by the read, which stops 3 residues before it; the germline J gene fills it in. This chain links TRBV5-1 with TRBJ1-4; TRBD1 is a possible D gene (5 bases). This CDR3 is 16 amino acids long. CDR1 is SGHRS and CDR2 is YFSETQ in the germline V gene. V was trimmed by 0 bases and J by 0 bases, leaving 9 bases between them. The CDR3 loop reads CASSLAGFATNEKLFF. The CDR3 DNA, read in part, is TGCGCCAGCAGCTTGGCAGGGTTTGCAACTAATGAAAAA.

A word on this clone: The read halts 3 residues ahead of the CDR3 end, with the missing end drawn from the germline J gene. This chain uses TRBV6-1 with TRBJ2-1; 8 bases match TRBD1. Trimming took 1 base from V and 8 from J; bases not matched to a gene: 16. The V gene's germline CDR1 is MNHNS and CDR2 SASEGT. This CDR3 region has 18 residues. The part of the CDR3 DNA that was read is TGTGCCAGCAGTGAAGGCCCGCCGGGACAGGCGTCCCAAGATGAG. It is translated as CASSEGPPGQASQDE. The whole CDR3 sequence is CASSEGPPGQASQDEQFF.

With regard to this clone: The observed sequence ends 3 residues before the CDR3 terminus, with the missing tail filled in from the germline J gene. The chain couples TRBV7-6 to TRBJ2-7; unclear D gene. Germline V gene sequence: CDR1 SGHVS, CDR2 FNYEAQ. CDR3 length: 13 residues. V was shortened by 5 bases and J by 2 bases, with 10 bases between the two germline ends. CDR3 sequence reads: CASSPSATYEQYF. The part of the CDR3 DNA that was read is TGTGCCAGCAGCCCGAGCGCCACCTACGAG.

With respect to this clone: The CDR3 end is not reached by the read, which stops 3 residues before it; the germline J gene fills it in. This chain connects TRBV20-1 to TRBJ2-3; 8 nucleotides match TRBD2. This CDR3 is 13 amino acids long. The germline V gene has CDR1 DFQATT and CDR2 SNEGSKA (reference sequence). Trimming removed 3 bases from V and 1 base from J; junction bases left unmatched: 0. The CDR3 here is CSARTSGTDTQYF. CDR3 DNA, as far as it was read: TGCAGTGCTAGGACTAGCGGCACAGATACG.

As for this clone: The read halts 3 residues ahead of the CDR3 end, with the missing end drawn from the germline J gene. The V call is TRBV20-1, the J call TRBJ2-2; D is ambiguous. Germline CDR1 reads DFQATT; CDR2 reads SNEGSKA (reference sequence). This CDR3 contains 14 residues. Trimming removed 2 bases from V and 1 base from J, with 8 bases in between. The CDR3: CSARTTQNTGELFF. The sequenced part of the CDR3 DNA is TGCAGTGCTAGAACGACTCAGAACACCGGGGAG.

A word on this clone: Read data end 3 residues before the CDR3 end; the end is taken from the germline J gene. The V gene is TRBV7-8, the J gene TRBJ2-7; tentatively, D is TRBD1 (6 bases). CDR3 length: 15 residues. Germline assignment: CDR1 SGHVS and CDR2 FQNEAQ. The ends were cut back, 5 bases at V and 4 bases at J, with 18 bases in the middle. CDR3 DNA (partial): TGTGCCAGCAGCGGCCCCGGGACATCTCAATACGAG. Its translation: CASSGPGTSQYE. The complete CDR3 protein is CASSGPGTSQYEQYF.

Remarks on this clone: The sequence runs out 3 residues before the end of the CDR3; the remainder is reconstructed from the germline J gene. The V call is TRBV9, the J call TRBJ2-3, with 9 bases fitting TRBD2. CDR3 length: 15 residues. J gave up 6 bases and V 3 bases, and 8 bases lay outside the gene matches. Germline V CDR1 and CDR2: SGDLS, YYNGEE. CDR3 residues: CASSEGTSFGDTQYF. The CDR3 DNA, read in part, is TGTGCCAGCAGCGAAGGGACTAGCTTCGGTGATACG.

Comments on this clone: Read data end 3 residues before the CDR3 end; the end is taken from the germline J gene. The chain has TRBV7-9 and TRBJ2-7, with a tentative D call TRBD1 (6 bases). Trimming left V 5 bases short and J 0 bases short, with 8 bases between. Germline CDR1 is SEHNR and CDR2 is FQNEAQ (reference sequence). The CDR3 extends over 13 amino acids. CDR3 residues: CASSQDSSYEQYF. The covered CDR3 bases are TGTGCCAGCAGCCAGGACAGCTCCTACGAG. Full variable domain (missing parts from reference TRBV7-9 and TRBJ2-7): DTGVSQNPRHKITKRGQNVTFRCDPISEHNRLYWYRQTLGQGPEFLTYFQNEAQLEKSRLLSDRFSAERPKGSFSTLEIQRTEQGDSAMYLCASSQDSSYEQYFGPGTRLTVT.

Regarding this clone: From the germline J gene comes the end of the CDR3, since the read stops 3 residues before it. The rearrangement links TRBV9 to TRBJ1-3; D remains unclear. Per germline, CDR1 SGDLS and CDR2 YYNGEE. Trimming took off 3 bases at V and 4 bases at J, with 14 bases between the two ends. This CDR3 spans 15 amino acids. The CDR3 DNA, read in part, is TGTGCCAGCAGCGCCGCTACTACTCAAGGAAACACC. It specifies CASSAATTQGNT. The CDR3, in full, reads CASSAATTQGNTIYF.